This TCR beta chain is drawn from a study of blood T cell repertoires in COVID-19. Study details: From the United States, Italy and Spain came samples of acute and convalescent COVID-19. Sample material is recorded as cDNA or gDNA derived from T cells, B-cell-depleted T cells, or PBMCs.

Original analysis: Amplification with reference gene primers provided the estimates of nucleated cell counts. The protocol was immunoSEQ multiplex PCR, while the TCRdb copy is restricted to in-frame clones and leaves out a portion. That table is the source of V, J and clone size, and D and trimming were worked out from the DNA. The data contain 100,000 to 150,000 clones, 80% to 90% of them seen just once; the ten biggest clones take up more than 3.5%. Sequenced sample: peripheral blood. The TCR was taken from a woman aged 55-70 years with acute or convalescent COVID-19.

The CDR3 is CAISNSGSFYNEQFF. For the CDR3, the DNA is TGTGCCATCAGTAACAGCGGGAGCTTCTACAATGAGCAGTTCTTC. This chain connects TRBV10-3 to TRBJ2-1; 8 positions agree with TRBD2. Trimming removed 5 bases from V and 3 bases from J; junction bases left unmatched: 6. Germline V gene sequence: CDR1 ENHRY, CDR2 SYGVKD. The CDR3 length is 15 residues.